These 9 T cell receptor beta chains were sequenced from one sample in a study of T cell repertoires in cytomegalovirus infection. Their recognized antigens are unknown. TCRdb analysed the reads with MiXCR anew, one entry per CDR3 protein. The sample has just over 450,000 distinct CDR3 sequences; 40% to 50% are singletons. The sample here was cultured PBMCs, taken from culture after CMV antigen stimulation. These TCRs come from a human donor in good health (CMV status not recorded). Some clones in this sample may be carry-over from other donors' samples.

This clonotype was picked up a small number of times. This chain joins TRBV29-1 and TRBJ2-5; D ambiguous. V shed 7 bases and J shed 2 bases, with 8 bases lying between them. Germline V CDR1 and CDR2: SQVTM, ANQGSEA. The CDR3 consists of 11 residues. The CDR3 coding sequence is TGCAGCGCTCGGTGGCAAGAGACCCAGTACTTC. This translates into CSARWQETQYF.

V gene TRBV27 combines with J gene TRBJ1-5, with 8 bases aligning to TRBD1. This CDR3 spans 15 amino acids. CDR1 is MNHEY and CDR2 is SMNVEV in the germline V gene (reference sequence). V lost 0 bases to trimming and J lost 3 bases; unmatched junction nucleotides: 1. The CDR3: CASSLSQGANQPQHF. The CDR3 DNA sequence: TGTGCCAGCAGTTTATCGCAGGGGGCCAATCAGCCCCAGCATTTT.

The chain couples TRBV7-2 to TRBJ2-3; D is tentatively TRBD1 or TRBD2 (5 bases each). Trimming took 4 bases from V and 2 from J, leaving 16 bases between them. This CDR3 comprises 16 residues. CDR1 is SGHTA, CDR2 FQGNSA, per germline. As DNA, the CDR3 is TGTGCCAGCAGCTCCATGGGACCCCGGTCCACAGATACGCAGTATTTT. The encoded protein is CASSSMGPRSTDTQYF.

V usage is TRBV29-1 and J usage is TRBJ2-2; maybe TRBD1 (6 bases). Per the germline V gene, CDR1 is SQVTM and CDR2 is ANQGSEA. Trimming removed 7 bases at V and 1 base at J, with 7 bases between. The length of the CDR3 is 12 residues. CDR3 DNA: TGCAGCGCGACAGGGAACACCGGGGAGCTGTTTTTT. It translates to CSATGNTGELFF.

The rearrangement links TRBV12-3 or TRBV12-4 to TRBJ2-7, with 7 positions matching TRBD2. The CDR3 is made up of 13 amino acids. V dropped 6 bases and J dropped 4; count of bases not matched to a gene: 6. The CDR3 sequence: CASRTAGRYEQYF. In DNA, the CDR3 is TGTGCCAGCAGGACAGCGGGACGTTACGAGCAGTACTTC.

This clonotype was detected ten times or more. The chain recombines TRBV7-2 with TRBJ2-6; unclear D gene. Looked up from germline, CDR1 is SGHTA and CDR2 is FQGNSA. The length of the CDR3 is 15 residues. Trimming pared 2 bases from V and 0 bases from J, leaving 5 bases between. The CDR3 DNA is TGTGCCAGCAGCTTAAGGCACTCTGGGGCCAACGTCCTGACTTTC. Translated, it gives CASSLRHSGANVLTF. The variable domain in full, completed from reference TRBV7-2 and TRBJ2-6, reads GAGVSQSPSNKVTEKGKDVELRCDPISGHTALYWYRQSLGQGLEFLIYFQGNSAPDKSGLPSDRFSAERTGGSVSTLTIQRTQQEDSAVYLCASSLRHSGANVLTFGAGSRLTVL.

V and J are TRBV5-5 and TRBJ2-5; 8 bases are shared with TRBD2. After removal of 2 bases from V and 7 bases from J, the junction contained 7 bases not matched to a gene. CDR3 length: 14 amino acids. Germline CDR1 is SGHKS and CDR2 is YYEKEE (reference sequence). In DNA, the CDR3 is TGTGCCAGCAGCTTTCGAGCGGGAGAAGGGACCCAGTACTTC. This gives the protein CASSFRAGEGTQYF. The variable domain in full, completed from reference TRBV5-5 and TRBJ2-5, reads DAGVTQSPTHLIKTRGQQVTLRCSPISGHKSVSWYQQVLGQGPQFIFQYYEKEERGRGNFPDRFSARQFPNYSSELNVNALLLGDSALYLCASSFRAGEGTQYFGPGTRLLVL.

The V call is TRBV7-8, the J call TRBJ1-2, with D hard to call. V lost 0 bases and J 8 bases, leaving 10 bases between the germline ends. There are 13 residues in the CDR3. Germline V gene data show CDR1 as SGHVS and CDR2 as FQNEAQ. The CDR3, as DNA: TGTGCCAGCAGCTTAGCGCGTCAAGGAGGCTACACCTTC. Protein: CASSLARQGGYTF.

This rearrangement joins TRBV20-1 to TRBJ2-1; 7 positions match TRBD2. The CDR3 consists of 11 residues. J gave up 5 bases and V 7 bases, and 2 bases lay outside the gene matches. Per the germline V gene, CDR1 is DFQATT and CDR2 is SNEGSKA (reference sequence). The CDR3 loop is CSVLADNEQFF. The CDR3 bases are TGCAGTGTTCTAGCGGACAATGAGCAGTTCTTC.